This is a list of T cell receptor beta chains from one sample in a study of PD-L1 blockade in urothelial cancer. Sequenced by immunoSEQ multiplex PCR; TCRdb stores in-frame clones only, minus some. The sample contains 85,000 to 90,000 clones, 70% to 90% of which appear only once. The sequencing here drew on PBMCs, taken around atezolizumab (anti-PD-L1) treatment. These receptors were taken from a woman of 80 years or more with urothelial cancer. Both conserved end residues are part of each CDR3. A D gene is named only where the DNA matches it firmly. The size field is filled for only some rows; it gives once, few, many or a size class.

D gene: TRBD2; clone size: NA; CDR3 length: 16; J gene: TRBJ2-7; V gene: TRBV6-1; CDR3 protein: CASRELPSGSSYEQYF; CDR3 DNA: TGTGCCAGCAGAGAACTCCCTAGCGGGAGTTCCTACGAGCAGTACTTC
D gene: NA; clone size: NA; CDR3 length: 15; J gene: TRBJ2-2; V gene: TRBV6-5; CDR3 protein: CASSYSGTPPGELFF; CDR3 DNA: TGTGCCAGCAGTTACTCCGGGACTCCGCCCGGGGAGCTGTTTTTT
D gene: TRBD1; clone size: NA; CDR3 length: 15; J gene: TRBJ1-2; V gene: TRBV27; CDR3 protein: CASSLYGTVNYGYTF; CDR3 DNA: TGTGCCAGCAGTTTATATGGGACAGTCAACTATGGCTACACCTTC
D gene: TRBD2; clone size: few; CDR3 length: 15; J gene: TRBJ2-1; V gene: TRBV4-1; CDR3 protein: CASSQGLAGYNEQFF; CDR3 DNA: TGCGCCAGCAGCCAAGGGCTAGCGGGGTACAATGAGCAGTTCTTC
D gene: TRBD1; clone size: NA; CDR3 length: 16; J gene: TRBJ1-1; V gene: TRBV18; CDR3 protein: CASSPPDRVVDTEAFF; CDR3 DNA: TGTGCCAGCTCACCGCCGGACAGGGTTGTGGACACTGAAGCTTTCTTT
D gene: TRBD1; clone size: NA; CDR3 length: 15; J gene: TRBJ2-7; V gene: TRBV5-1; CDR3 protein: CASSPRQGSSYEQYF; CDR3 DNA: TGCGCCAGCAGCCCTAGACAGGGGAGCTCCTACGAGCAGTACTTC
D gene: TRBD2; clone size: NA; CDR3 length: 16; J gene: TRBJ2-7; V gene: TRBV27; CDR3 protein: CASSDHQEAGNYEQYF; CDR3 DNA: TGTGCCAGTTCGGACCACCAGGAAGCGGGGAACTACGAGCAGTACTTC
D gene: NA; clone size: once; CDR3 length: 12; J gene: TRBJ1-2; V gene: TRBV28; CDR3 protein: CASGLAGYGYTF; CDR3 DNA: TGTGCCAGTGGCCTCGCGGGGTACGGCTACACCTTC
D gene: NA; clone size: NA; CDR3 length: 14; J gene: TRBJ2-2; V gene: TRBV6-5; CDR3 protein: CASSYSRNTGELFF; CDR3 DNA: TGTGCCAGCAGTTATTCCAGAAACACCGGGGAGCTGTTTTTT
D gene: TRBD1; clone size: NA; CDR3 length: 15; J gene: TRBJ2-7; V gene: TRBV18; CDR3 protein: CASSPAGTGGYEQYF; CDR3 DNA: TGTGCCAGCTCACCAGCCGGGACAGGGGGCTACGAGCAGTACTTC
D gene: NA; clone size: few; CDR3 length: 14; J gene: TRBJ1-2; V gene: TRBV9; CDR3 protein: CASSVWENSGGYTF; CDR3 DNA: TGTGCCAGCAGCGTATGGGAGAACTCGGGGGGCTACACCTTC
D gene: NA; clone size: NA; CDR3 length: 15; J gene: TRBJ1-5; V gene: TRBV7-2; CDR3 protein: CASSLVAAGGQPQHF; CDR3 DNA: TGTGCCAGCAGCTTAGTCGCTGCGGGGGGCCAGCCCCAGCATTTT
D gene: TRBD2; clone size: NA; CDR3 length: 15; J gene: TRBJ2-1; V gene: TRBV14; CDR3 protein: CASSQLAGGGDEQFF; CDR3 DNA: TGTGCCAGCAGCCAACTGGCGGGAGGGGGGGATGAGCAGTTCTTC
D gene: TRBD1; clone size: once; CDR3 length: 14; J gene: TRBJ1-2; V gene: TRBV4-2; CDR3 protein: CASSPGQANYGYTF; CDR3 DNA: TGTGCCAGCAGCCCCGGACAGGCTAACTATGGCTACACCTTC